This TCR beta chain was observed in a study of T cells in Graves' hyperthyroidism and ophthalmopathy. This clonotype was picked up many times. Germline V gives CDR1 SQVTM, CDR2 ANQGSEA. This CDR3 contains 12 residues. After removal of 7 bases from V and 5 bases from J, the junction contained 5 bases not matched to a gene. TCR beta CDR3 regions were amplified from RNA. With the HTBI primer set, the TCR CDR3 went through a first round of RT-PCR. MiXCR was run by TCRdb on the multiplex PCR reads, yielding one entry per CDR3 protein. The sample holds hundreds of thousands of distinct CDR3 sequences, around 13% seen once.

Sequenced sample: blood. V gene TRBV29-1 combines with J gene TRBJ1-1; 9 bases are shared with TRBD1. The source of this sequence is a woman in her forties or fifties with Graves' ophthalmopathy. CDR3 amino acids: CSARQGGTEAFF. In nucleotides, the CDR3 is TGCAGCGCTCGACAGGGGGGGACTGAAGCTTTCTTT.